A single T cell receptor beta chain is shown here with its context. The target antigen is unknown. The sample is drawn from a study of T-cell reconstitution after alpha-beta-depleted transplantation in children. Whole-study findings and limits: In patients about two months after transplant, alpha-beta T cells reportedly arose from several hundred expanded graft clones. Diversity and T-cell counts at one year after transplant derived mostly from new T cells. Surviving thymic progenitors and recipient T cells were the source of high TCRbeta diversity at day 60 in some patients.

TCRbeta library preparation incorporated unique molecular identifiers. One entry per CDR3 protein results from TCRdb running MiXCR on the PCR reads. The sample records around 270,000 distinct CDR3 sequences, roughly 7.8% being singletons. CDR1 WSHSY and CDR2 SAAADI come from the germline V gene. This CDR3 comprises 17 residues. The V gene end was trimmed by 3 bases and the J gene end by 3 bases; junction bases not matched to a gene: 10. Material: peripheral blood, obtained 360 days after TCRalphabeta/CD19-depleted stem cell transplant. The rearrangement uses TRBV10-2 and TRBJ2-1; the match to TRBD1 covers 8 bases. The sequence was collected from a female patient aged 2-10 years who had a stem cell transplant for Fanconi anemia, so the T cells may come from the graft donor. DNA for the CDR3: TGCGCCAGCAGTGATAAATTTGGACAGGGCCTCTACAATGAGCAGTTCTTC. Translating gives CASSDKFGQGLYNEQFF.